The rows below give T cell receptor beta chains drawn from one sample of a study of shared clonotypes between healthy human individuals. Sequenced by immunoSEQ multiplex PCR; TCRdb stores in-frame clones only, minus some. The table shows 2 million to 2.5 million clones, with almost 96% occurring only once. The sample taken for sequencing was naive CD4+ T cells sorted from blood. The receptors were sampled from a man younger than 35 in good health. Each CDR3 is given with its conserved first and last residue. D genes are given only for firm matches. Rows may omit the clone size; those that give it use once, few, many or a size class.

CDR3 protein: CASSLALLRGGLSYEQYF
CDR3 DNA: TGTGCCAGCAGCTTAGCATTACTGAGGGGGGGTCTCTCCTACGAGCAGTACTTC
clone size: NA
J gene: TRBJ2-7
D gene: NA
V gene: TRBV7-2

CDR3 protein: CASRSGTGNSYNEQFF
CDR3 DNA: TGCGCCAGCAGGTCCGGGACAGGGAATTCCTACAATGAGCAGTTCTTC
clone size: NA
J gene: TRBJ2-1
D gene: TRBD1
V gene: TRBV5-1

CDR3 protein: CASSVGHNNSPLHF
CDR3 DNA: TGTGCCAGCAGCGTCGGACACAATAATTCACCCCTCCACTTT
clone size: NA
J gene: TRBJ1-6
D gene: NA
V gene: TRBV7-9

CDR3 protein: CAISDSNSPLHF
CDR3 DNA: TGTGCCATCAGTGATTCAAATTCACCCCTCCACTTT
clone size: NA
J gene: TRBJ1-6
D gene: NA
V gene: TRBV10-3

CDR3 protein: CASSPGTGPYGYTF
CDR3 DNA: TGTGCCAGCTCACCAGGGACAGGGCCCTATGGCTACACCTTC
clone size: NA
J gene: TRBJ1-2
D gene: TRBD1
V gene: TRBV18

CDR3 protein: CASSLGGTGGIGTGELFF
CDR3 DNA: TGTGCCAGCAGCTTAGGCGGGACAGGGGGCATCGGCACCGGGGAGCTGTTTTTT
clone size: NA
J gene: TRBJ2-2
D gene: TRBD1
V gene: TRBV13

CDR3 protein: CASSLAKPYEQYF
CDR3 DNA: TGTGCCAGCAGCTTGGCCAAACCCTACGAGCAGTACTTC
clone size: once
J gene: TRBJ2-7
D gene: NA
V gene: TRBV5-6

CDR3 protein: CASSPGQGGNQPQHF
CDR3 DNA: TGTGCCAGCTCACCGGGACAGGGGGGCAATCAGCCCCAGCATTTT
clone size: once
J gene: TRBJ1-5
D gene: TRBD1
V gene: TRBV18

CDR3 protein: CASSPPDRFQETQYF
CDR3 DNA: TGTGCCAGCTCACCACCGGACAGGTTTCAAGAGACCCAGTACTTC
clone size: once
J gene: TRBJ2-5
D gene: TRBD1
V gene: TRBV18

CDR3 protein: CASRTGTGESSYNSPLHF
CDR3 DNA: TGTGCCAGCAGGACCGGGACAGGGGAGAGCTCCTATAATTCACCCCTCCACTTT
clone size: NA
J gene: TRBJ1-6
D gene: TRBD1
V gene: TRBV2

CDR3 protein: CASSVRDRLQETQYF
CDR3 DNA: TGTGCCAGCAGTGTCCGGGACAGGCTTCAAGAGACCCAGTACTTC
clone size: NA
J gene: TRBJ2-5
D gene: TRBD1
V gene: TRBV6-5

CDR3 protein: CASSGTGGYEQYF
CDR3 DNA: TGTGCCAGCAGTGGGACAGGGGGGTACGAGCAGTACTTC
clone size: NA
J gene: TRBJ2-7
D gene: TRBD1
V gene: TRBV6-5

CDR3 protein: CASSTGGTGSHEAFF
CDR3 DNA: TGTGCCAGTAGTACGGGGGGTACAGGGAGCCATGAAGCTTTCTTT
clone size: NA
J gene: TRBJ1-1
D gene: NA
V gene: TRBV19

CDR3 protein: CASSVGDSGRAYEQYF
CDR3 DNA: TGTGCCAGCAGCGTAGGGGATAGCGGGAGGGCCTACGAGCAGTACTTC
clone size: NA
J gene: TRBJ2-7
D gene: TRBD2
V gene: TRBV9

CDR3 protein: CASSLAGAQMVSEQFF
CDR3 DNA: TGTGCCAGCAGCCTGGCGGGGGCGCAAATGGTTAGTGAGCAGTTCTTC
clone size: once
J gene: TRBJ2-1
D gene: NA
V gene: TRBV9

CDR3 protein: CASSPSTGYEQYF
CDR3 DNA: TGTGCCAGCTCACCCTCGACAGGCTACGAGCAGTACTTC
clone size: NA
J gene: TRBJ2-7
D gene: NA
V gene: TRBV18

CDR3 protein: CASSSATGRDGYTF
CDR3 DNA: TGTGCCAGCAGCTCCGCGACAGGGAGAGATGGCTACACCTTC
clone size: NA
J gene: TRBJ1-2
D gene: TRBD1
V gene: TRBV7-2

CDR3 protein: CASSGDTGTSSPLHF
CDR3 DNA: TGTGCCAGCTCGGGGGATACAGGGACAAGTTCACCCCTCCACTTT
clone size: NA
J gene: TRBJ1-6
D gene: NA
V gene: TRBV18

CDR3 protein: CASSLAIYEQFF
CDR3 DNA: TGTGCCAGCAGTTTAGCTATCTATGAGCAGTTCTTC
clone size: NA
J gene: TRBJ2-1
D gene: NA
V gene: TRBV28